This T cell receptor (beta chain) was obtained from a study of a mutant IDH1 vaccine in newly diagnosed glioma. Overall study context: In weeks 1, 3, 5, 7, 11, 15, 19 and 23, patients were immunized, eight times in all. Before enrollment, patients got radiotherapy alone, temozolomide alone, or mostly the combination. Whole-study findings and limits: There seemed to be no relation between pseudoprogression and changes in top peripheral T cell clonotypes.

Some clones are missing from TCRdb's copy, which holds only in-frame ones; the method was immunoSEQ multiplex PCR. The profile covers 25,000 to 35,000 clones, with almost 90% appearing a single time and around 20% taken by the ten largest. CDR3 length equals 17 residues. CDR1 is ENHRY, CDR2 SYGVKD, per germline. Trimming shortened V by 6 bases and J by 1 base, and 21 bases separated the two germline ends. Time point here: week 11, during vaccination. It was 300 ug of mutant IDH1 20-mer peptide that made up each vaccine dose, given with topical imiquimod. New WHO grade 3 or 4 astrocytomas that were IDH1-mutant and ATRX-lost had been found in donors. Note on this clone: Its antigen is unknown.

The material was PBMCs, obtained from a glioma patient whose treatment included an IDH1 peptide vaccine. The TCR was taken from a man aged 18 to 30 with glioma. V gene TRBV10-3 combines with J gene TRBJ1-1, with D tentatively TRBD1 (6 bases). CDR3 protein: CAISENGGQTSNTEAFF. The DNA of the CDR3 is TGTGCCATCAGCGAAAATGGAGGACAGACATCGAACACTGAAGCTTTCTTT.